What follows are 11 T cell receptor beta chains derived from one specimen sequenced in a study of shared clonotypes between healthy human individuals. Naive CD8 populations comprised CD45RO-negative cells positively selected for CCR7, excluding terminally differentiated effector memory CD45RA+ cells. TCRdb's table, derived via immunoSEQ multiplex PCR, lists solely in-frame clones and lacks some. The repertoire consists of roughly 2,000,000 clones, with approximately 94% occurring once and the leading ten covering around 1%. What was sequenced was naive CD8+ T cells sorted from blood. The source is a man younger than 35 in good health.

The chain is built from TRBV7-2 and TRBJ2-5; possible D gene TRBD2, 6 bases. The CDR3 length is 14 residues. Trimming shortened V by 1 base and J by 5 bases, and 11 bases separated the two germline ends. Germline V gives CDR1 SGHTA, CDR2 FQGNSA. This CDR3 is CASSLVTSLETQYF. CDR3 bases: TGTGCCAGCAGCTTAGTGACTAGTCTGGAGACCCAGTACTTC.

The genes are TRBV15 and TRBJ2-7, with D unresolved. V was trimmed by 4 bases and J by 3 bases, leaving 10 bases between them. CDR1 is LNHNV, CDR2 YYDKDF, per germline (reference sequence). CDR3 length equals 13 residues. CDR3 nucleotide sequence: TGTGCCACCAGCAACCTGGAGAACTACGAGCAGTACTTC. As protein: CATSNLENYEQYF. Looking up the rest from reference TRBV15 and TRBJ2-7 gives the full variable domain: DAMVIQNPRYQVTQFGKPVTLSCSQTLNHNVMYWYQQKSSQAPKLLFHYYDKDFNNEADTPDNFQSRRPNTSFCFLDIRSPGLGDTAMYLCATSNLENYEQYFGPGTRLTVT.

The chain links TRBV28 to TRBJ1-1; D is undetermined. In germline, CDR1 is MDHEN, CDR2 SYDVKM. This CDR3 has 12 amino acids. The germline V and J ends were trimmed by 6 bases and 8 bases, with 13 bases remaining between them. The CDR3 spells CASSVIGYEAFF. The CDR3 DNA follows: TGTGCCAGCAGCGTTATTGGGTACGAAGCTTTCTTT.

The V and J genes are TRBV6-5 and TRBJ1-1; 8 nucleotides match TRBD1. Germline V gene sequence: CDR1 MNHEY, CDR2 SVGAGI. V lost 6 bases, J lost 1 base, and 4 bases stayed unmatched. This CDR3 spans 14 amino acids. This CDR3 reads CASRNTGGNTEAFF. DNA of the CDR3: TGTGCCAGCAGAAATACAGGGGGGAACACTGAAGCTTTCTTT.

The rearrangement links TRBV27 to TRBJ2-5; possibly TRBD1 for D (6 bases). Per germline, CDR1 MNHEY and CDR2 SMNVEV (reference sequence). This CDR3 contains 14 residues. Trimming shortened V by 7 bases and J by 2 bases, and 14 bases separated the two germline ends. The DNA of the CDR3 is TGTGCCAGCAACCCCACAGGGACACAAGAGACCCAGTACTTC. Translation gives CASNPTGTQETQYF.

The V gene is TRBV6-1, the J gene TRBJ2-7; possibly TRBD1 or TRBD2 for D (5 bases each). V lost 2 bases and J 5 bases, leaving 13 bases between the germline ends. Germline loops: CDR1 MNHNS, CDR2 SASEGT. The CDR3 has 14 residues. The CDR3 DNA is TGTGCCAGCAGTGAATGGGGGATTCAGGACGAGCAGTACTTC. This codes for CASSEWGIQDEQYF.

This clone was recorded only once. The rearrangement uses TRBV5-4 and TRBJ2-5, with TRBD2 identical over 8 bases. CDR1 and CDR2 from the germline V gene are SGHNT and YYREEE (reference sequence). This CDR3 comprises 15 residues. V lost 0 bases and J lost 4; bases outside the gene matches: 5. The CDR3 loop reads CASSLGLAGTETQYF. The CDR3 coding sequence is TGTGCCAGCAGCTTGGGTTTAGCGGGAACAGAGACCCAGTACTTC. Complete variable domain (other parts from reference TRBV5-4 and TRBJ2-5): ETGVTQSPTHLIKTRGQQVTLRCSSQSGHNTVSWYQQALGQGPQFIFQYYREEENGRGNFPPRFSGLQFPNYSSELNVNALELDDSALYLCASSLGLAGTETQYFGPGTRLLVL.

The chain joins TRBV7-8 to TRBJ2-2; D could derive from TRBD1 or TRBD2 (5 bases each). The CDR3 totals 13 residues. The germline V gene has CDR1 SGHVS and CDR2 FQNEAQ. V lost 4 bases, J lost 5 bases, and 8 bases lay in between. The DNA of the CDR3 is TGTGCCAGCAGCTGGGGACCTACCGGGGAGCTGTTTTTT. Translation gives CASSWGPTGELFF.

This clone was recorded only once. The rearrangement uses TRBV9 and TRBJ2-1, with unresolved D. The length of the CDR3 is 11 residues. CDR1 and CDR2 from the germline V gene are SGDLS and YYNGEE. With 4 bases removed from V and 8 bases from J, the gap between germline ends came to 7 bases. For the CDR3, the DNA is TGTGCCAGCAGCCGAAGGGATGAGCAGTTCTTC. Its protein product is CASSRRDEQFF.

The gene calls are TRBV10-2 and TRBJ1-5; no clear D. The CDR3 is 13 residues long. V was pared by 4 bases and J by 3 bases, with 7 bases between. Germline V gene sequence: CDR1 WSHSY, CDR2 SAAADI. The CDR3 DNA reads as TGCGCCAGCAGTGCAGGATTCAATCAGCCCCAGCATTTT. Its protein product is CASSAGFNQPQHF.

As for this clone: The sample contains more than one DNA sequence encoding this CDR3. The chain carries TRBV7-9 and TRBJ2-7; D unresolved. Germline V lookup: CDR1 SEHNR, CDR2 FQNEAQ (reference sequence). The CDR3 loop spans 12 amino acids. Trimming removed 3 bases from V and 3 bases from J, with 6 bases in between. CDR3 loop: CASSFDGYEQYF. CDR3 coding DNA: TGTGCCAGCAGCTTCGACGGCTACGAGCAGTACTTC.